This entry describes one T cell receptor beta chain. Produced via immunoSEQ multiplex PCR; TCRdb's table is partial and in-frame only. The table records around 95,000 clones, roughly 90% of them present only once. These data belong to a study of OX40 agonist ivuxolimab in advanced cancers. Study background: While on treatment, patients had intravenous ivuxolimab at 0.01 to 10 mg/kg every 2 weeks. Prior therapy, whether anti-PD-1, anti-PD-L1 or anti-CTLA-4, was allowed, and about 39% had some. Three patients, one with hepatocellular carcinoma and two with cutaneous melanoma, achieved partial responses.

From germline, CDR1 is SGHTA and CDR2 FQGNSA. V was shortened by 0 bases and J by 2 bases, with 14 bases between the two germline ends. The CDR3 is made up of 16 amino acids. Sequenced material: CD4+ or CD8+ T cells sorted from blood, taken in a trial of the OX40 agonist ivuxolimab. This chain connects TRBV7-2 to TRBJ2-7; D may correspond to TRBD1 or TRBD2 (5 bases each). This receptor was identified in an adult with an advanced solid tumor such as melanoma, head and neck, liver or kidney cancer. CDR3 loop: CASSLAGTIYTYEQYF. The CDR3 nucleotides are TGTGCCAGCAGCTTAGCAGGGACCATTTATACCTACGAGCAGTACTTC.